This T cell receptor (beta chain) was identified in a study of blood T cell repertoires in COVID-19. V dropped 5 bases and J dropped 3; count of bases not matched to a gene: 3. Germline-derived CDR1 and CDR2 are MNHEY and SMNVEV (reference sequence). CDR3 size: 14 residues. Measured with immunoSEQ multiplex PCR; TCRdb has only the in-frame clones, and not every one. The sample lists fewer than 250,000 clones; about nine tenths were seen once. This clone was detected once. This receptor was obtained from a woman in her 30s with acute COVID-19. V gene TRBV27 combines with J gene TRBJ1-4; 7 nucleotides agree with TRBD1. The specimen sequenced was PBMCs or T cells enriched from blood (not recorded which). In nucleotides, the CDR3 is TGTGCCAGCAGTGCCGGGACAGCTAATGAAAAACTGTTTTTT. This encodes CASSAGTANEKLFF.